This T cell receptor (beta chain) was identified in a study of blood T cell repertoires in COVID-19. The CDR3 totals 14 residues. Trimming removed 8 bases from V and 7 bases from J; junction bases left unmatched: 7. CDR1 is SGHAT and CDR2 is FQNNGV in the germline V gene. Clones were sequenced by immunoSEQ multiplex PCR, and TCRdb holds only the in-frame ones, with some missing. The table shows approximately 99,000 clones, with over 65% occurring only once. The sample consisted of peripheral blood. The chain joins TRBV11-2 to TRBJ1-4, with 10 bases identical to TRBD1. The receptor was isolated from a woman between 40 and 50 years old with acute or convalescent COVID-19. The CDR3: CASGVGQGVEKLFF. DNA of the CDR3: TGTGCCAGCGGAGTTGGACAGGGGGTTGAAAAACTGTTTTTT.